The 16 T cell receptor beta chains listed next were all sequenced from one sample in a study of early T cells in non-severe SARS-CoV-2 infection. One entry per CDR3 protein, called by TCRdb with MiXCR from the 5' RACE reads. This sample yields around 26,000 distinct CDR3 sequences, of which about 4% are seen a single time; around 6.2% belongs to the top ten. The sequenced material came from whole blood. These receptors came from an adult who was a healthcare worker with PCR-confirmed SARS-CoV-2 infection or an uninfected control (not recorded which).

Many counts were recorded for this clonotype. This chain joins TRBV4-3 and TRBJ2-2; D perhaps matches TRBD2 (6 bases). The CDR3 sequence is 15 residues long. Germline loops: CDR1 LGHNA, CDR2 YSLEER. Trimming left V 4 bases short and J 6 bases short, with 15 bases between. CDR3 DNA: TGCGCCAGCAGCCTAAATTGGGGGGTCCCCGGGGAGCTGTTTTTT. This translates into CASSLNWGVPGELFF.

This clonotype came up many times. The chain has TRBV29-1 and TRBJ1-5; 8 positions agree with TRBD1. CDR3 length: 13 amino acids. The germline CDR1 and CDR2 sequences are SQVTM and ANQGSEA. With 7 bases clipped from V and 4 bases from J, the junction kept 6 bases outside the gene matches. CDR3 region: CSAGQGTNQPQHF. The CDR3 nucleotides read TGCAGCGCAGGACAGGGCACGAATCAGCCCCAGCATTTT. Combining the CDR3 with reference TRBV29-1 and TRBJ1-5 gives the whole variable domain SAVISQKPSRDICQRGTSLTIQCQVDSQVTMMFWYRQQPGQSLTLIATANQGSEATYESGFVIDKFPISRPNLTFSTLTVSNMSPEDSSIYLCSAGQGTNQPQHFGDGTRLSIL.

Ten or more counts support this clonotype. V usage is TRBV5-1 and J usage is TRBJ2-1; D not resolved. This CDR3 is built from 14 residues. Looked up from germline, CDR1 is SGHRS and CDR2 is YFSETQ. Trimming shortened V by 7 bases and J by 0 bases, and 11 bases separated the two germline ends. CDR3 bases: TGCGCCAGCCTGTTAGATAGCTCCTACAATGAGCAGTTCTTC. Amino acid sequence: CASLLDSSYNEQFF.

This clonotype came up many times. V is TRBV3-1 and J is TRBJ2-5, with a possible D match to TRBD2 (6 bases). The CDR3 covers 17 residues. Trimming stripped 2 bases from V and 2 bases from J, with 18 bases between. Germline V gives CDR1 LGHDT, CDR2 YNNKEL (reference sequence). CDR3 coding DNA: TGTGCCAGCAGCCAAACGTTCGGAGGGAAGAGACAAGAGACCCAGTACTTC. This translates into CASSQTFGGKRQETQYF.

Ten or more counts support this clonotype. The genes are TRBV5-1 and TRBJ2-3; D is unresolved. This CDR3 has 16 residues. Trimming pared 0 bases from V and 0 bases from J, leaving 11 bases between. The V gene's germline CDR1 is SGHRS and CDR2 YFSETQ. The CDR3 sequence: CASSLAVGTSTDTQYF. The DNA of the CDR3 is TGCGCCAGCAGCTTGGCCGTCGGTACTAGCACAGATACGCAGTATTTT.

This clonotype was counted many times. The genes are TRBV29-1 and TRBJ1-4, with D unresolved. CDR3 length equals 10 residues. The ends were cut back, 7 bases at V and 2 bases at J, with 2 bases in the middle. Germline-derived CDR1 and CDR2 are SQVTM and ANQGSEA. CDR3 DNA sequence: TGCAGCGCCACTAATGAAAAACTGTTTTTT. Its protein product is CSATNEKLFF.

This clonotype appeared many times. CDR3 sequence (DNA): TGTGCCAGCAGCCAAGGACAGGGGAGCTCTGGGGCCAACGTCCTGACTTTC. The encoded protein is CASSQGQGSSGANVLTF. The chain uses TRBV4-2 and TRBJ2-6, with 8 bases identical to TRBD1. CDR1 and CDR2 from the germline V gene are LGHNA and YNFKEQ. The J segment lost 0 bases and the V segment lost 1 base, leaving 2 bases of the junction unmatched. The CDR3 length is 17 residues.

The table lists this clonotype with many counts. The V and J genes are TRBV20-1 and TRBJ2-1; a weak D match, TRBD2 (5 bases). Germline CDR1 and CDR2: DFQATT and SNEGSKA (reference sequence). CDR3 length equals 13 residues. Trimming left V 1 base short and J 6 bases short, with 10 bases between. Here the CDR3 DNA reads TGCAGTGCTAGAGGGAGCGGAATCAATGAGCAGTTCTTC. Its translation is CSARGSGINEQFF.

This clonotype was seen at least ten times. The rearrangement joins TRBV7-6 to TRBJ2-2; 8 bases line up with TRBD1. CDR3 length: 14 residues. The V gene's germline CDR1 is SGHVS and CDR2 FNYEAQ. V trimming: 6 bases; J trimming: 7 bases; junction bases outside the gene matches: 7. This CDR3 reads CASSYGQGGGELFF. The CDR3 region has the DNA TGTGCCAGCAGTTATGGACAGGGCGGCGGGGAGCTGTTTTTT.

This clonotype was seen repeatedly, ten times or more. V usage is TRBV5-1 and J usage is TRBJ1-1, with 10 bases that match TRBD1. In germline, CDR1 is SGHRS, CDR2 YFSETQ. The CDR3 has 14 residues. V was pared by 3 bases and J by 4 bases, with 3 bases of the junction left unmatched. For the CDR3, the DNA is TGCGCCAGCAGCTCGGACAGGGGGGGCACTGAAGCTTTCTTT. It is translated as CASSSDRGGTEAFF. Based on the CDR3 plus reference TRBV5-1 and TRBJ1-1, the full variable domain is KAGVTQTPRYLIKTRGQQVTLSCSPISGHRSVSWYQQTPGQGLQFLFEYFSETQRNKGNFPGRFSGRQFSNSRSEMNVSTLELGDSALYLCASSSDRGGTEAFFGQGTRLTVV.

This clonotype was seen at least ten times. The V gene is TRBV19, the J gene TRBJ2-6, with unresolved D. Germline V gene data show CDR1 as LNHDA and CDR2 as SQIVND (reference sequence). This CDR3 is 16 amino acids long. Trimming took off 8 bases at V and 0 bases at J, with 14 bases between the two ends. CDR3 nucleotide sequence: TGTGCCAGTCTGCCTACAGTCCTCTCTGGGGCCAACGTCCTGACTTTC. Translation: CASLPTVLSGANVLTF.

This clonotype was counted many times. The chain combines TRBV5-1 with TRBJ2-5; TRBD1 matches at 7 bases. Germline CDR1 reads SGHRS; CDR2 reads YFSETQ. The V gene end was trimmed by 3 bases and the J gene end by 4 bases; junction bases not matched to a gene: 3. The CDR3 extends over 13 amino acids. The CDR3 region has the DNA TGCGCCAGCAGCTACGGGACAGCAGAGACCCAGTACTTC. Protein product: CASSYGTAETQYF.

This clonotype has ten or more counts. The rearrangement joins TRBV6-1 to TRBJ1-6; perhaps TRBD1 as D (5 bases). This CDR3 contains 15 residues. Germline V gene sequence: CDR1 MNHNS, CDR2 SASEGT. Deletions cut 3 bases from V and 9 bases from J, with 15 bases between. The CDR3 reads CASSEPGRNLSPLHF. Here the CDR3 DNA reads TGTGCCAGCAGTGAGCCGGGACGGAACCTTTCACCCCTCCACTTT.

This clonotype was counted only a few times. The chain is built from TRBV5-6 and TRBJ2-3; 7 bases line up with TRBD2. V was pared by 4 bases and J by 5 bases, with 13 bases of the junction left unmatched. This CDR3 has 16 residues. In germline, CDR1 is SGHDT, CDR2 YYEEEE. The chain's CDR3 is CASSPPIGLDRDTQYF. In DNA, the CDR3 is TGTGCCAGCAGCCCCCCCATCGGACTAGACAGAGATACGCAGTATTTT.

This clonotype has a count of ten or more. The chain is built from TRBV15 and TRBJ1-4; 8 positions match TRBD1. Germline assignment: CDR1 LNHNV and CDR2 YYDKDF (reference sequence). There are 15 residues in the CDR3. Losses at the gene ends were 4 bases for V and 4 bases for J; bases not matched to a gene: 5. The CDR3: CATSIDRGRNEKLFF. CDR3 coding DNA: TGTGCCACCAGCATAGACAGGGGCCGTAATGAAAAACTGTTTTTT. Variable domain in full (rest from reference TRBV15 and TRBJ1-4): DAMVIQNPRYQVTQFGKPVTLSCSQTLNHNVMYWYQQKSSQAPKLLFHYYDKDFNNEADTPDNFQSRRPNTSFCFLDIRSPGLGDTAMYLCATSIDRGRNEKLFFGSGTQLSVL.

This sequence joins TRBV6-1 and TRBJ2-7; 7 nucleotides match TRBD1. J was trimmed by 1 base and V by 7 bases; bases with no gene match: 10. This CDR3 is 15 amino acids long. CDR1 is MNHNS and CDR2 is SASEGT in the germline V gene. The chain's CDR3 is CASIRDSTTSYEQYF. The DNA of the CDR3 is TGTGCCAGCATAAGGGACAGTACCACTTCCTACGAGCAGTACTTC.